This T cell receptor beta chain was documented in a study of OX40 agonist ivuxolimab in advanced cancers. General notes on the study: Ivuxolimab was an agonistic, fully human IgG2 monoclonal antibody directed against OX40 (CD134), a costimulatory receptor. The paper covers the monotherapy dose-escalation part of the phase I ivuxolimab trial, which included N ≈ 50 patients. Three dose-escalation patients achieved partial responses, one with hepatocellular carcinoma and two with cutaneous melanoma. Among the approximately 50 dose-escalation patients, some 20 had hepatocellular carcinoma, about 15 melanoma, 9 renal cell carcinoma and 9 head and neck cancer. The dose-escalation cohort was around 83% male with a mean age of about 60 years, ranging from roughly 20 to 85. Intravenous ivuxolimab was administered to patients every 2 weeks at six dose levels: 0.01, 0.1, 0.3, 1.5, 3 and 10 mg/kg. Prior anti-PD-1, anti-PD-L1 or anti-CTLA-4 therapy was permitted, and 40% to 50% of dose-escalation patients had received checkpoint inhibitors. Peripheral TCRbeta sequencing aimed to test whether ivuxolimab altered TCR sequence diversity and caused clonal T-cell expansion. The investigation overall reported the following: Antigen specificity was not determined for the clonally expanded peripheral T cells. After ivuxolimab, more expanded clones were found on average in CD8+ T cells than in CD4+ T cells. Low levels of normalized T-cell clonal expansion were also seen in some patients who did not respond. At doses from 0.1 to 3.0 mg/kg, clonal expansion was seen in both CD4+ and CD8+ blood T cells between baseline and week 6. In the 0.1-3.0 mg/kg groups, partial responders had among the lowest normalized peripheral clonal expansion, particularly in CD8+ T cells.

Patients with autoimmune disease history or receiving systemic immunosuppression were excluded from the trial. Peripheral blood for TCR sequencing was collected from all dose cohorts at baseline, on cycle 4 day 1, and on cycle 7 day 1. Samples came from an open-label, multicenter, first-in-human phase I dose-escalation trial of ivuxolimab. The trial enrolled adults with locally advanced or metastatic head and neck squamous cell, hepatocellular, melanoma or renal cell carcinoma. CD4+ and CD8+ T cells were sorted separately from peripheral blood before TCR sequencing. To sequence the TCRbeta CDR3 region, genomic DNA was isolated from the sorted cells. The immunoSEQ Assay was used to sequence the TCRbeta CDR3 regions. This is the immuneACCESS table as TCRdb keeps it, with only in-frame sequences that have V and J called. A part of the clones is gone; compared with another copy, unresolved V genes explain less than half, and the rest is unexplained. In this sample the table shows some 10,000 clones, approximately 80% of which occur a single time. The biggest ten clones account for 9.2% of the sample.

This clone was counted between two and nine times. The target of this receptor is not known. No much larger clonotype is one base removed from it; base qualities were not supplied. From the cysteine through the phenylalanine, the CDR3 covers 15 amino acids. The entry retains the CDR3 DNA only, 45 bases that are in frame from base 1. CDR1 MNHEY and CDR2 SVGAGI were looked up in the germline V gene. V gives up 0 bases and J gives up 4 bases, and the segment between their germline ends measures 12 bases. The TCR was taken from an adult with an advanced solid tumor such as melanoma, head and neck, liver or kidney cancer. The rearrangement joined TRBV6-5 to TRBJ1-2; too little of a D gene remains to name it. The sample consisted of CD4+ or CD8+ T cells sorted from blood, taken in a trial of the OX40 agonist ivuxolimab. The CDR3 amino acid sequence is: CASSYSVRSSYGYTF. The nucleotide sequence is given as TGTGCCAGCAGTTACTCCGTCAGATCGAGCTATGGCTACACCTTC.